The clone carrying this TCR beta chain was seen a few times. Its target is not known. Germline CDR1 is SGHRS and CDR2 is YFSETQ. The germline V and J ends were trimmed by 3 bases and 4 bases, with 10 bases remaining between them. There are 13 residues in the CDR3. Both 60 Vbeta primers and 13 Jbeta primers went into the PCR. Original data processing: Later, some 75 million unique TCR beta chains were counted in an analysis, and about 12 million of them were shared. The table came from immunoSEQ multiplex PCR; TCRdb's copy has only in-frame clones and leaves some out. D and trimming come from the DNA, and the V and J calls and clone size come from that table. The table lists more than 100,000 clones, approximately 66% of them singletons. The data originate from a study of cytomegalovirus exposure and HLA in healthy donors. Study-level findings and limits: Among TCR beta chains, those listed as cytomegalovirus-associated numbered over 150. A later analysis appeared to link common viral pathogens to several of the most significant clusters.

Sequencing used PBMCs. The rearrangement links TRBV5-1 to TRBJ1-1; D unclear. This receptor was identified in a woman aged 40-49 years in good health and CMV-seropositive. The CDR3 is CASSSRGTTEAFF. In nucleotides, the CDR3 is TGCGCCAGCAGCTCCCGAGGTACCACTGAAGCTTTCTTT.